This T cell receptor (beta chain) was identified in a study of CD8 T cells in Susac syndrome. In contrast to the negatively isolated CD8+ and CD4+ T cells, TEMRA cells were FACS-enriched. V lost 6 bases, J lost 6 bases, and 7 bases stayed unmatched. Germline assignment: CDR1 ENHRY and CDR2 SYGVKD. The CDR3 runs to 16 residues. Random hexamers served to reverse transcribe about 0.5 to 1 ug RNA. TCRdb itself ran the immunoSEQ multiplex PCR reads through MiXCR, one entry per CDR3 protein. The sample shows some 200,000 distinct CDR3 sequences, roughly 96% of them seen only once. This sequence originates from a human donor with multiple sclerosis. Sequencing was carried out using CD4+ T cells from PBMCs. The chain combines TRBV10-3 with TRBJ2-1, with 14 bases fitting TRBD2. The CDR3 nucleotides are TGTGCCATCAGGCGATCCGGGACTAGCGGGAGCAATGAGCAGTTCTTC. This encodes CAIRRSGTSGSNEQFF.